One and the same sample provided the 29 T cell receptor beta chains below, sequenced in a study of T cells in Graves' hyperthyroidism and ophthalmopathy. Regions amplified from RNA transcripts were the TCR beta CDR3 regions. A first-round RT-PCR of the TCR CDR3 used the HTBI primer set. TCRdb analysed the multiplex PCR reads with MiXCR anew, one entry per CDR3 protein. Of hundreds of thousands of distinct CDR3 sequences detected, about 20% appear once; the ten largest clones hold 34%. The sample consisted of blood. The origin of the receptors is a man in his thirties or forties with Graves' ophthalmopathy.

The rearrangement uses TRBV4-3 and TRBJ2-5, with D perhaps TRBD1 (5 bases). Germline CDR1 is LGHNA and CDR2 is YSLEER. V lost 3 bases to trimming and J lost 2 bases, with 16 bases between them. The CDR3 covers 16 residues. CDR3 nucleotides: TGCGCCAGCAGCCAGCCTACCGACAGATATCAAGAGACCCAGTACTTC. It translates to CASSQPTDRYQETQYF.

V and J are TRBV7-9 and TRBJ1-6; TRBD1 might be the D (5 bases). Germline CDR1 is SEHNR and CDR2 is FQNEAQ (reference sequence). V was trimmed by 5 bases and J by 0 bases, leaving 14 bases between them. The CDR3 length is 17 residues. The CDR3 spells CASSHFHDSSYNSPLHF. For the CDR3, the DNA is TGTGCCAGCAGCCATTTTCATGACAGCTCCTATAATTCACCCCTCCACTTT. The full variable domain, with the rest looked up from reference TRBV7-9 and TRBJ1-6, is DTGVSQNPRHKITKRGQNVTFRCDPISEHNRLYWYRQTLGQGPEFLTYFQNEAQLEKSRLLSDRFSAERPKGSFSTLEIQRTEQGDSAMYLCASSHFHDSSYNSPLHFGNGTRLTVT.

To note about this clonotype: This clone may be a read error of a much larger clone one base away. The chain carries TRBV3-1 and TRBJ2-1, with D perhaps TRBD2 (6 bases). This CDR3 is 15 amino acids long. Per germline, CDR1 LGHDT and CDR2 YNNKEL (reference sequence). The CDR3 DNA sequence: TGTGCCAGCAGCCAATTTAGCGGAGGTTACAATGAGAAGTTCTTC. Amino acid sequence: CASSQFSGGYNEKFF.

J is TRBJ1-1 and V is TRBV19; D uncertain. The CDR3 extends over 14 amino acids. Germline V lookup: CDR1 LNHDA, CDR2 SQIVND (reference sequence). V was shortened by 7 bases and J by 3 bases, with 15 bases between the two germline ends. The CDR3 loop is CASKGAAFDTEAFF. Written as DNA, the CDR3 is TGTGCCAGTAAGGGAGCGGCTTTCGACACTGAAGCTTTCTTT.

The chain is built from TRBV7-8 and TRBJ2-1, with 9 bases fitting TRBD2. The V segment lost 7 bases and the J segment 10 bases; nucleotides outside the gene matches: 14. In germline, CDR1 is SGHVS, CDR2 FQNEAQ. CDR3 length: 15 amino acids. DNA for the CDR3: TGTGCCAGCAAGGGGGGTAGCGGGAGATCTGCGGAGCAGTTCTTC. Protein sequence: CASKGGSGRSAEQFF.

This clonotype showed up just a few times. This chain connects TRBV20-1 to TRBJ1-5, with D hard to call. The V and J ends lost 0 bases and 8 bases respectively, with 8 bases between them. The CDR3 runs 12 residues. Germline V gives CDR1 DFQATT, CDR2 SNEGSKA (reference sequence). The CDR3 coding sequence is TGCAGTGCTAGAGATATCGGCGAGCCCCAGCATTTT. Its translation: CSARDIGEPQHF.

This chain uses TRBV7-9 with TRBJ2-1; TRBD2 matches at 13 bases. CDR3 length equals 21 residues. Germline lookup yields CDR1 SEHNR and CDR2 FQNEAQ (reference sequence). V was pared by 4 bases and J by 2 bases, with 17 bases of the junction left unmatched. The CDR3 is CASSSLEGTSGKSGAYNEQFF. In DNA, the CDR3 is TGTGCCAGCAGCTCCCTAGAAGGGACTAGCGGGAAAAGCGGCGCCTACAATGAGCAGTTCTTC.

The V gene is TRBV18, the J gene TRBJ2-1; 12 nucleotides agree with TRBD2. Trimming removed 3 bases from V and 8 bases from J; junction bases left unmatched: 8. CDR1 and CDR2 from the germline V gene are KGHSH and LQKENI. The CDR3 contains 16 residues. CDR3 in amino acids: CASSPLTSGSLDEQFF. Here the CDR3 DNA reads TGTGCCAGCTCACCTTTGACTAGCGGGAGTTTGGATGAGCAGTTCTTC.

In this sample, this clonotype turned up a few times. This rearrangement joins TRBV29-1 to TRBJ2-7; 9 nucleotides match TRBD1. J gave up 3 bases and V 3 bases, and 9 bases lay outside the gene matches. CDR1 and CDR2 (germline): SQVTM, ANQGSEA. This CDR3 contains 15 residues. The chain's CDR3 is CSVEVGGQGYYEQYF. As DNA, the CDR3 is TGCAGCGTTGAGGTTGGGGGACAGGGTTACTACGAGCAGTACTTC.

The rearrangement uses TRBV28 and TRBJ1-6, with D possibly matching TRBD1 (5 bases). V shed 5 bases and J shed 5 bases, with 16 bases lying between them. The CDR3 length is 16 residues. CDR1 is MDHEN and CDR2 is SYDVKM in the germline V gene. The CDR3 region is CASSPTYEGNNSPLHF. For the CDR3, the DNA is TGTGCCAGCAGTCCGACCTATGAGGGGAATAATTCACCCCTCCACTTT.

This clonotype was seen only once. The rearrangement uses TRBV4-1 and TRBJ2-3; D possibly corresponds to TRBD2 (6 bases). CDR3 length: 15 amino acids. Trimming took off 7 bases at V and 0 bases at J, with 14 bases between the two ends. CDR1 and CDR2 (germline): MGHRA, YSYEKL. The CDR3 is CASTGELFSTDTQYF. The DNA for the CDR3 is TGCGCCAGCACGGGGGAACTCTTTAGCACAGATACGCAGTATTTT.

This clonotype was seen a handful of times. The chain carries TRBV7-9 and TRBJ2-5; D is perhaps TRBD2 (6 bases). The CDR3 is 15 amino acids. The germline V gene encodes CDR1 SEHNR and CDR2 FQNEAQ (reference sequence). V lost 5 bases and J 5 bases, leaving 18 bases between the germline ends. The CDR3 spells CASSAAVGGYETQYF. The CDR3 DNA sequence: TGTGCCAGCAGCGCGGCCGTCGGGGGATACGAGACCCAGTACTTC.

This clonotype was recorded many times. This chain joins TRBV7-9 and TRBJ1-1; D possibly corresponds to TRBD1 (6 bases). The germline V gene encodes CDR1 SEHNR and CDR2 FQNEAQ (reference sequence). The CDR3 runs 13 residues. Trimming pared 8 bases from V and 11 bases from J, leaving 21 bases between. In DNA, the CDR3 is TGTGCCAGCTCTCGGGACGCTATCACAGGGGCTTTCTTT. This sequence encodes CASSRDAITGAFF.

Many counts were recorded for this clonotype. CDR3: CASSQDERVRPAPGITTDTQYF. DNA of the CDR3: TGTGCCAGCAGCCAAGATGAGCGCGTGCGGCCAGCGCCAGGAATAACCACAGATACGCAGTATTTT. The rearrangement links TRBV3-1 to TRBJ2-3; the D is unclear. V lost 0 bases and J 2 bases, leaving 30 bases between the germline ends. The germline V gene has CDR1 LGHDT and CDR2 YNNKEL (reference sequence). This CDR3 comprises 22 residues.

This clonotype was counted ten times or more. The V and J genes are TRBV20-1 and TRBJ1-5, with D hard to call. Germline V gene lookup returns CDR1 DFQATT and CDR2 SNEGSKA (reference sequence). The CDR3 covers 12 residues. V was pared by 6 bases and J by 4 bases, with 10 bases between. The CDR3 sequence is CSALLQNQPQHF. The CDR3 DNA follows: TGCAGTGCCCTGCTACAGAATCAGCCCCAGCATTTT.

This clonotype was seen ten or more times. In DNA, the CDR3 is TGTGCCAGCACTCTAGCGGGAGGGCCCGGTGAGCAGTTCTTC. Its protein is CASTLAGGPGEQFF. This chain uses TRBV7-9 with TRBJ2-1; TRBD2 matches 12 bases. Looked up from germline, CDR1 is SEHNR and CDR2 is FQNEAQ (reference sequence). The junction had 7 bases not matched to a gene; V was cut back by 7 bases and J by 9 bases. The CDR3 length is 14 residues.

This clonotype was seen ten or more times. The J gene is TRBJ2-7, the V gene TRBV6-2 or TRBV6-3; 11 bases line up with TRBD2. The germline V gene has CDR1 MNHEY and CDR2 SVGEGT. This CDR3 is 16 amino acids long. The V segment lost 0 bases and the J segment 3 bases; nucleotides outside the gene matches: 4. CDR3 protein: CASSYSPGLAVYEQYF. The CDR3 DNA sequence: TGTGCCAGCAGTTACTCCCCGGGACTAGCGGTCTACGAGCAGTACTTC.

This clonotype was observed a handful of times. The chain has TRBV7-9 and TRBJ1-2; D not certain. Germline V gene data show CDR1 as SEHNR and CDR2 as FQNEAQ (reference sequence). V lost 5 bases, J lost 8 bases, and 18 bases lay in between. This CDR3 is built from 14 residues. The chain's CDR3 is CASSPVTAVEGYTF. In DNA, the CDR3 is TGTGCCAGCAGCCCCGTCACAGCAGTCGAGGGCTACACCTTC.

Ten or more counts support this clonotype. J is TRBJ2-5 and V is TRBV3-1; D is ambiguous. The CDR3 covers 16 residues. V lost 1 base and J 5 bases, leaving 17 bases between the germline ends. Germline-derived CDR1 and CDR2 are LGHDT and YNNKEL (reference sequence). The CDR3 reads CASSQAELILGETQYF. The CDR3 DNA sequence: TGTGCCAGCAGCCAAGCGGAACTTATCTTGGGGGAGACCCAGTACTTC.

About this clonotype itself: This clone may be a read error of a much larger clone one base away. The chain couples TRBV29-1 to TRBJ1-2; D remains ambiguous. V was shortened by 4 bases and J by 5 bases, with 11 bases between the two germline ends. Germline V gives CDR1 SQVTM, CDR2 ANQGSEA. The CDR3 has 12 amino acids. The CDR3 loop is CSVAVGRYGYTF. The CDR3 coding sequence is TGCAGCGTTGCGGTAGGGAGGTATGGCTACACCTTC.

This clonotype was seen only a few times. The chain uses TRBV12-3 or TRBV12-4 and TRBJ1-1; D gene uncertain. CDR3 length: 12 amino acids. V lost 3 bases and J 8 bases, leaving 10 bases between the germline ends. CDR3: CASSFGRGEAFF. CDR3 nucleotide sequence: TGTGCCAGCAGTTTCGGCCGAGGGGAAGCTTTCTTT.

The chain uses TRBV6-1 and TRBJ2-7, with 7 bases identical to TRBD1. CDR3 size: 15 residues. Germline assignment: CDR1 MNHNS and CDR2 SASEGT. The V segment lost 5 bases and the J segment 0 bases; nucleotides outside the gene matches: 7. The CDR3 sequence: CASSSTGFPSYEQYF. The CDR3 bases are TGTGCCAGCAGTTCGACAGGGTTCCCCTCCTACGAGCAGTACTTC.

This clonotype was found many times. The CDR3 DNA is TGTGCCAGCAGGTCAACCCTAAATCAGCCCCAGCATTTT. Translated, it gives CASRSTLNQPQHF. This chain links TRBV28 with TRBJ1-5, with unresolved D. This CDR3 has 13 residues. From germline, CDR1 is MDHEN and CDR2 SYDVKM. Trimming took 6 bases from V and 4 from J, leaving 10 bases between them.

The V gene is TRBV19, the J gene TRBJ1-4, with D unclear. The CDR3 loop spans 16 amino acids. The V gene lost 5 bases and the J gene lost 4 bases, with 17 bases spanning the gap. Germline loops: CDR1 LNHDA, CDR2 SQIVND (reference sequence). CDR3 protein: CASSRRWTGGNEKLFF. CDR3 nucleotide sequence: TGTGCCAGTAGTCGAAGGTGGACGGGAGGTAATGAAAAACTGTTTTTT. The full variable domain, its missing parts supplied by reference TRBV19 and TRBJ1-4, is DGGITQSPKYLFRKEGQNVTLSCEQNLNHDAMYWYRQDPGQGLRLIYYSQIVNDFQKGDIAEGYSVSREKKESFPLTVTSAQKNPTAFYLCASSRRWTGGNEKLFFGSGTQLSVL.

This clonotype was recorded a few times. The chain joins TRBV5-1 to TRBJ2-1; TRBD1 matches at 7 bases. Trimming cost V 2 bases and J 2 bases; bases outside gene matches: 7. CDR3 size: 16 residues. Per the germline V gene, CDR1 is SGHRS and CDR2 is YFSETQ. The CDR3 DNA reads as TGCGCCAGCAGCTTATCTAGACAGGGTCCCTACAATGAGCAGTTCTTC. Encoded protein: CASSLSRQGPYNEQFF.

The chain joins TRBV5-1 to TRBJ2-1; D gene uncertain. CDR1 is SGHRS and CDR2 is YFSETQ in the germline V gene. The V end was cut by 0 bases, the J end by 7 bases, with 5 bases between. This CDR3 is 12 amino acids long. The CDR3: CASSLVENEQFF. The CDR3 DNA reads TGCGCCAGCAGCTTGGTTGAAAATGAGCAGTTCTTC.

CDR3 loop: CAWSKLEESQETQYF. The CDR3 nucleotides are TGTGCCTGGAGTAAGCTAGAGGAATCCCAAGAGACCCAGTACTTC. The chain employs TRBV30 and TRBJ2-5; the D is unclear. V lost 2 bases to trimming and J lost 1 base, with 14 bases between them. The CDR3 consists of 15 residues. Germline V gene data show CDR1 as GTSNPN and CDR2 as SVGIG (reference sequence).

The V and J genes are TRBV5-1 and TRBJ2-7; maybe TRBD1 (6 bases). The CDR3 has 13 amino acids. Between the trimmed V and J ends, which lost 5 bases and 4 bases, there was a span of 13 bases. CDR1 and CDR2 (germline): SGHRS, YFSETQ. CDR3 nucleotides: TGCGCCAGCAGTCCAGGGGCCATATACGAGCAGTACTTC. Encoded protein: CASSPGAIYEQYF.

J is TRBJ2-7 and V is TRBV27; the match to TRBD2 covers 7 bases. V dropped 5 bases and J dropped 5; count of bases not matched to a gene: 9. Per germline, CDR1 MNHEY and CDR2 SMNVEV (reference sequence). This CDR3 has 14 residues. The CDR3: CASSPAGGSNEQYF. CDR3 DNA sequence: TGTGCCAGCAGTCCAGCCGGGGGGTCCAACGAGCAGTACTTC.